These T cell receptor beta chains were read from a single sample in a study of cytomegalovirus exposure and HLA in healthy donors. Using immunoSEQ multiplex PCR, the repertoire was profiled, and TCRdb retains in-frame clones only, with some absent. In all, the sample yields around 53,000 clones. The sample taken for sequencing was PBMCs. The source of these receptors is a woman aged 25 to 45 in good health and CMV-seropositive. Both conserved end residues are part of each CDR3. The D gene is left open where the match is weak.

.	TRBV6-1	TRBJ1-2	TGTGCCAGCAGTGAAGCGCTTACAGGCGATGGCTACACCTTC	CASSEALTGDGYTF
.	TRBV28	TRBJ2-5	TGTGCCAGCAGTTTGGCAGTCCAAGAGACCCAGTACTTC	CASSLAVQETQYF
TRBD1	TRBV5-6	TRBJ2-7	TGTGCCAGCAGCCCGGGACAGGGAGGCGAGCAGTACTTC	CASSPGQGGEQYF
.	TRBV27	TRBJ1-2	TGTGCCAGCAGTTTGGCCTCAAACAGGGACTACACCTTC	CASSLASNRDYTF
.	TRBV7-9	TRBJ1-6	TGTGCCAGCAGCTTAATGGGGTCAGGAGGCTCACCCCTCCACTTT	CASSLMGSGGSPLHF
.	TRBV5-1	TRBJ1-6	TGCGCCAGCAGCTTGGACAGGGTCTATAATTCACCCCTCCACTTT	CASSLDRVYNSPLHF
TRBD2	TRBV7-2	TRBJ2-7	TGTGCCAGCAGTTACGGGGGGGGGCCCTCCTACGAGCAGTACTTC	CASSYGGGPSYEQYF
TRBD1	TRBV28	TRBJ2-7	TGTGCCAGCAGTTTAGCGCCAGGGACAGGTGCCTACGAGCAGTACTTC	CASSLAPGTGAYEQYF
.	TRBV29-1	TRBJ1-2	TGCAGCGCTACCCAGGATAACTATGGCTACACCTTC	CSATQDNYGYTF
.	TRBV4-1	TRBJ2-7	TGCGCCAGCAGCCCACTGGGGGGGCTTGGGTACGAGCAGTACTTC	CASSPLGGLGYEQYF
TRBD1	TRBV18	TRBJ1-1	TGTGCCAGCTCACCGGGACAGGGAATGAACACTGAAGCTTTCTTT	CASSPGQGMNTEAFF
TRBD2	TRBV5-1	TRBJ2-5	TGCGCCAGCAGCTTGTTGGCTCAGCGGGGGGAGACCCAGTACTTC	CASSLLAQRGETQYF
.	TRBV7-3	TRBJ2-7	TGTGCCAGCAGCTTAGGTTATGCGTTTGAGCAGTACTTC	CASSLGYAFEQYF
.	TRBV7-2	TRBJ2-5	TGTGCCAGCAGTTCGATTAGACCAGGGGCCCAGTACTTC	CASSSIRPGAQYF
.	TRBV27	TRBJ2-1	TGTGCCAGCAGTTTCCTCTTGAGGGACAATGAGCAGTTCTTC	CASSFLLRDNEQFF
TRBD1	TRBV19	TRBJ2-3	TGTGCCAGTAGTTCGACGGACAGGGGGCTCACAGATACGCAGTATTTT	CASSSTDRGLTDTQYF
TRBD1	TRBV18	TRBJ1-2	TGTGCCAGCTCACCACCAAGTCAGGGGGAGGGCTACACCTTC	CASSPPSQGEGYTF
TRBD1	TRBV6-1	TRBJ1-4	TGTGCCAGCAGTGAAGACGGGACAGGTAATGAAAAACTGTTTTTT	CASSEDGTGNEKLFF
.	TRBV2	TRBJ1-2	TGTGCCAGCAGTGTTAGTGGGCCAGTCTATGGCTACACCTTC	CASSVSGPVYGYTF
.	TRBV29-1	TRBJ2-7	TGCAGCGTTGCCCAGGGTTCCTACGAGCAGTACTTC	CSVAQGSYEQYF
.	TRBV14	TRBJ2-7	TGTGCCAGCAGCCAACGAGCGATCCCCGAGCAGTACTTC	CASSQRAIPEQYF
.	TRBV27	TRBJ2-7	TGTGCCAGCAGTTCCCCCCCGCGGTCCTACGAGCAGTACTTC	CASSSPPRSYEQYF
TRBD2	TRBV7-2	TRBJ2-7	TGTGCCAGCAGCTTCGGCGGGAGTCGCCACGAGCAGTACTTC	CASSFGGSRHEQYF
.	TRBV19	TRBJ1-1	TGTGCCAGAGGAGAGAACACTGAAGCTTTCTTT	CARGENTEAFF
.	TRBV9	TRBJ2-1	TGTGCCAGCAGCGGTGAGGTAGCCTACAATGAGCAGTTCTTC	CASSGEVAYNEQFF
.	TRBV9	TRBJ1-3	TGTGCCAGCAGCGTGGCCACGAGGGATCCTGGAAACACCATATATTTT	CASSVATRDPGNTIYF
.	TRBV6-4	TRBJ1-6	TGTGCCAGCAGTGCGCAGGCAAGCTCCTATAATTCACCCCTCCACTTT	CASSAQASSYNSPLHF
.	TRBV4-2	TRBJ1-2	TGTGCCAGCAGCCCCGCTTCCCGGGGCTATGGCTACACCTTC	CASSPASRGYGYTF